The next 21 T cell receptor beta chains were all read from a single sample in a study of CD8 T cells in Susac syndrome. RNA totalling about 0.45 to 1 ug underwent reverse transcription with random hexamers. MiXCR was run by TCRdb on the immunoSEQ multiplex PCR reads, yielding one entry per CDR3 protein. The sample carries under 95,000 distinct CDR3 sequences, about 95% recorded once. Sequenced sample: CD4+ T cells from PBMCs. The source is a human donor with Susac syndrome.

The rearrangement uses TRBV3-1 and TRBJ2-3, with 9 bases identical to TRBD2. J was trimmed by 2 bases and V by 2 bases; bases with no gene match: 11. The germline V gene has CDR1 LGHDT and CDR2 YNNKEL (reference sequence). This CDR3 contains 18 residues. The CDR3 DNA follows: TGTGCCAGCAGCCAAACCGGCGGGGGGGGGCCAAACACAGATACGCAGTATTTT. It specifies CASSQTGGGGPNTDTQYF.

The chain has TRBV30 and TRBJ2-2, with D perhaps matching TRBD1 (6 bases). This CDR3 is 14 amino acids long. Trimming took 2 bases from V and 3 from J, leaving 10 bases between them. CDR1 and CDR2 from the germline V gene are GTSNPN and SVGIG (reference sequence). This CDR3 reads CAWSYRTDTGELFF. The CDR3 DNA reads as TGTGCCTGGAGTTACAGGACAGACACCGGGGAGCTGTTTTTT.

The rearrangement links TRBV29-1 to TRBJ2-3; no reliable D call. Trimming removed 6 bases at V and 1 base at J, with 14 bases between. CDR3 length: 14 residues. From germline, CDR1 is SQVTM and CDR2 ANQGSEA. The CDR3 DNA reads as TGCAGCGTCCCTCTGACACTCCGCACAGATACGCAGTATTTT. Translating it yields CSVPLTLRTDTQYF.

The chain carries TRBV20-1 and TRBJ2-7, with D perhaps matching TRBD2 (6 bases). V dropped 6 bases and J dropped 5 bases, with 11 bases sitting between them. In germline, CDR1 is DFQATT, CDR2 SNEGSKA (reference sequence). The CDR3 length is 11 residues. The CDR3 DNA reads TGCAGTGCCGGTCGGAGGGACGAGCAGTACTTC. Its protein is CSAGRRDEQYF.

This chain joins TRBV2 and TRBJ1-2; perhaps TRBD1 as D (5 bases). Trimming removed 7 bases from V and 0 bases from J, with 6 bases in between. CDR1 and CDR2 (germline): SNHLY, FYNNEI. This CDR3 is 12 amino acids long. The CDR3 loop is CASIRANYGYTF. The CDR3 DNA sequence: TGTGCCAGCATCAGGGCTAACTATGGCTACACCTTC.

The genes are TRBV5-4 and TRBJ2-7; D assignment may be TRBD1 or TRBD2 (5 bases each). The CDR3 is 13 residues long. The ends were cut back, 4 bases at V and 3 bases at J, with 11 bases in the middle. The germline V gene encodes CDR1 SGHNT and CDR2 YYREEE (reference sequence). The DNA of the CDR3 is TGTGCCAGCAGCAGGGACGGCTACTACGAGCAGTACTTC. Translation: CASSRDGYYEQYF.

The chain links TRBV12-3 or TRBV12-4 to TRBJ1-2, with 7 positions matching TRBD1. Trimming cost V 7 bases and J 8 bases; bases outside gene matches: 10. The CDR3 runs 13 residues. The CDR3 region is CASTHRGGRGYTF. The CDR3 DNA reads TGTGCCAGCACCCACAGGGGCGGTCGGGGCTACACCTTC.

V usage is TRBV5-5 and J usage is TRBJ2-2; no definite D call. V was clipped by 7 bases and J by 1 base, with 5 bases between them. The CDR3 has 12 residues. Germline assignment: CDR1 SGHKS and CDR2 YYEKEE (reference sequence). CDR3 DNA sequence: TGTGCCAGCGGCAAGAACACCGGGGAGCTGTTTTTT. It codes for CASGKNTGELFF.

This chain joins TRBV29-1 and TRBJ1-2; D uncertain. The CDR3 is made up of 11 amino acids. The germline CDR1 and CDR2 sequences are SQVTM and ANQGSEA. Trimming removed 4 bases at V and 2 bases at J, with 5 bases between. The CDR3 DNA reads as TGCAGCGTTGCGCAGAACTATGGCTACACCTTC. This translates into CSVAQNYGYTF.

In its sample, this clonotype was seen a few times. The chain combines TRBV28 with TRBJ1-1; TRBD1 might be the D (5 bases). Trimming shortened V by 2 bases and J by 0 bases, and 7 bases separated the two germline ends. CDR1 is MDHEN, CDR2 SYDVKM, per germline. The CDR3 totals 14 residues. CDR3 region: CASSLTQVNTEAFF. DNA of the CDR3: TGTGCCAGCAGTTTAACACAGGTGAACACTGAAGCTTTCTTT.

The chain carries TRBV30 and TRBJ2-3, with TRBD1 matching over 8 bases. Germline V gene data show CDR1 as GTSNPN and CDR2 as SVGIG (reference sequence). CDR3 length equals 14 residues. The trim removed 1 base at V and 5 bases at J, leaving 5 bases unmatched. CDR3: CAWSEGQVKDTQYF. The CDR3, as DNA: TGTGCCTGGAGTGAGGGACAGGTCAAAGATACGCAGTATTTT.

V gene TRBV30 combines with J gene TRBJ2-5, with D possibly being TRBD1 (5 bases). The CDR3 runs 14 residues. V was cut by 0 bases and J by 5 bases, with 13 bases left in between. The germline CDR1 and CDR2 sequences are GTSNPN and SVGIG (reference sequence). CDR3 DNA sequence: TGTGCCTGGAGTGTTAATCAGGGTTGGGAGACCCAGTACTTC. Residues: CAWSVNQGWETQYF.

The chain combines TRBV7-3 with TRBJ2-6; D gene ambiguous. This CDR3 region has 13 residues. Per germline, CDR1 SGHTA and CDR2 FQGTGA. Between the trimmed V and J ends, which lost 0 bases and 3 bases, there was a span of 0 bases. In DNA form, the CDR3 reads TGTGCCAGCAGCTTAACTGGGGCCAACGTCCTGACTTTC. It codes for CASSLTGANVLTF. Using reference TRBV7-3 and TRBJ2-6 for the parts outside the CDR3, the full variable domain is GAGVSQTPSNKVTEKGKYVELRCDPISGHTALYWYRQSLGQGPEFLIYFQGTGAADDSGLPNDRFFAVRPEGSVSTLKIQRTERGDSAVYLCASSLTGANVLTFGAGSRLTVL.

The chain couples TRBV7-2 to TRBJ2-3, with 8 bases aligning to TRBD1. V shed 5 bases and J 1 base; nucleotides not matched to a gene: 2. The CDR3 is 14 amino acids. Germline V gene lookup returns CDR1 SGHTA and CDR2 FQGNSA. The CDR3 sequence is CASSPGQGTDTQYF. CDR3 DNA: TGTGCCAGCAGCCCGGGACAGGGCACAGATACGCAGTATTTT.

This rearrangement joins TRBV20-1 to TRBJ1-2, with D hard to call. The length of the CDR3 is 14 residues. The V end was cut by 6 bases, the J end by 7 bases, with 21 bases between. Germline V lookup: CDR1 DFQATT, CDR2 SNEGSKA (reference sequence). CDR3 protein: CSATGPAAPVGYTF. CDR3 coding DNA: TGCAGTGCCACCGGGCCCGCTGCCCCGGTTGGCTACACCTTC.

This chain uses TRBV29-1 with TRBJ2-1, with D perhaps given as TRBD1 or TRBD2 (6 bases each). CDR1 and CDR2 from the germline V gene are SQVTM and ANQGSEA. Trimming cost V 8 bases and J 0 bases, with 14 bases left between them. This CDR3 has 14 residues. The CDR3 loop is CSSKGGSSYNEQFF. The DNA of the CDR3 is TGCAGCTCCAAAGGGGGGAGCTCCTACAATGAGCAGTTCTTC.

This clonotype has only a few counts. The rearrangement joins TRBV6-1 to TRBJ2-5; 7 bases align to TRBD1. The germline gives CDR1 MNHNS, CDR2 SASEGT. The CDR3 has 13 amino acids. Trimming removed 6 bases from V and 7 bases from J; junction bases left unmatched: 8. CDR3 nucleotides: TGTGCCAGCAGCGCGGACTGGACAGGGACCCAGTACTTC. Residues: CASSADWTGTQYF.

The chain carries TRBV5-1 and TRBJ1-1; D gene uncertain. Germline V gene lookup returns CDR1 SGHRS and CDR2 YFSETQ. The V gene lost 4 bases and the J gene lost 7 bases, with 11 bases spanning the gap. The CDR3 has 12 residues. This chain's CDR3 is CASSVTLDEAFF. CDR3 nucleotides: TGCGCCAGCAGCGTGACCCTAGATGAAGCTTTCTTT.

The rearrangement links TRBV3-1 to TRBJ2-1, with D possibly being TRBD2 (5 bases). In germline, CDR1 is LGHDT, CDR2 YNNKEL (reference sequence). The germline V and J ends were trimmed by 1 base and 3 bases, with 7 bases remaining between them. The CDR3 totals 14 residues. The CDR3 protein is CASSQVGGYNEQFF. Here the CDR3 DNA reads TGTGCCAGCAGCCAAGTTGGAGGCTACAATGAGCAGTTCTTC.

The rearrangement links TRBV12-3 or TRBV12-4 to TRBJ2-1; the D gene could be TRBD1 or TRBD2 (6 bases each). This CDR3 is built from 12 residues. The ends were cut back, 1 base at V and 10 bases at J, with 8 bases in the middle. This CDR3 is CASSLVGGEQFF. The CDR3 DNA follows: TGTGCCAGCAGTTTAGTAGGGGGGGAGCAGTTCTTC.

This clonotype was seen once. The rearrangement links TRBV2 to TRBJ2-3; TRBD1 or TRBD2 may be the D gene (6 bases each). V was clipped by 1 base and J by 5 bases, with 13 bases between them. There are 15 residues in the CDR3. Germline assignment: CDR1 SNHLY and CDR2 FYNNEI. DNA for the CDR3: TGTGCCAGCAGTGAAGAGGGGGGAGCTCTAGATACGCAGTATTTT. This codes for CASSEEGGALDTQYF.